Listed below are T cell receptor beta chains from one sample, sequenced in a study of cytomegalovirus exposure and HLA in healthy donors. Here immunoSEQ multiplex PCR was the method, and the copy in TCRdb shows in-frame clones only, minus some. The table shows over 200,000 clones, with around 88% occurring only once. The specimen was PBMCs. These receptors were obtained from a woman under 30 in good health and CMV-seronegative. Each CDR3 is given with its conserved first and last residue. The order of the fields is clone size, V gene, J gene, D gene, CDR3 protein, CDR3 DNA. The D gene is left open where the match is weak. Only part of the rows carry a size: once, few, many, or a class if the clone is expanded.

>.|TRBV30|TRBJ1-1|.
CAWSRRGNTEAFF
TGTGCCTGGAGTAGGAGGGGGAACACTGAAGCTTTCTTT
>.|TRBV6-1|TRBJ2-5|.
CASSDVGVLQETQYF
TGTGCCAGCAGTGATGTGGGAGTTCTACAAGAGACCCAGTACTTC
>.|TRBV6-1|TRBJ2-2|.
CASTQDHTGELFF
TGTGCCAGCACCCAGGATCACACCGGGGAGCTGTTTTTT
>once|TRBV20-1|TRBJ2-7|.
CSASEGYEQYF
TGCAGTGCTAGCGAGGGTTACGAGCAGTACTTC
>.|TRBV5-1|TRBJ2-3|.
CASSSDRIPDTQYF
TGCGCCAGCAGCTCCGACAGGATCCCAGATACGCAGTATTTT
>.|TRBV6-1|TRBJ2-7|.
CASSDPLEQYF
TGTGCCAGCAGTGATCCCCTCGAGCAGTACTTC
>.|TRBV7-9|TRBJ2-2|TRBD2
CASSIPRTSGTRWTGELFF
TGTGCCAGCAGCATACCCCGGACTAGCGGGACGCGATGGACCGGGGAGCTGTTTTTT
>.|TRBV28|TRBJ2-5|.
CASSLGDFQETQYF
TGTGCCAGCAGTTTGGGGGACTTTCAAGAGACCCAGTACTTC
>.|TRBV28|TRBJ2-3|TRBD2
CASSFFAGEDTQYF
TGTGCCAGCAGTTTTTTTGCGGGAGAAGATACGCAGTATTTT
>.|TRBV30|TRBJ2-2|TRBD1
CAWEGGTGNTGELFF
TGTGCCTGGGAGGGCGGGACAGGGAACACCGGGGAGCTGTTTTTT
>few|TRBV7-6|TRBJ2-7|TRBD2
CASSSGGQGPYEQYF
TGTGCCAGCAGCTCGGGGGGGCAGGGACCTTACGAGCAGTACTTC
>.|TRBV28|TRBJ1-1|.
CASSSLRELGTEAFF
TGTGCCAGCAGTTCCCTCAGGGAATTGGGCACTGAAGCTTTCTTT
>.|TRBV28|TRBJ1-1|.
CASSLFSGYRAEAFF
TGTGCCAGCAGTTTATTCTCAGGGTATCGCGCTGAAGCTTTCTTT
>.|TRBV29-1|TRBJ2-1|TRBD2
CSVEQRGGSPPNEQFF
TGCAGCGTTGAACAGCGGGGCGGGAGCCCCCCCAATGAGCAGTTCTTC
>once|TRBV18|TRBJ2-7|TRBD2
CASSPAGVALYEQYF
TGTGCCAGCTCACCGGCGGGAGTTGCTCTATACGAGCAGTACTTC
>.|TRBV15|TRBJ2-7|.
CATSRGAGMMSYEQYF
TGTGCCACCAGCAGAGGGGCAGGGATGATGTCCTACGAGCAGTACTTC
>.|TRBV27|TRBJ1-1|.
CASSFTRAGNTEAFF
TGTGCCAGCAGTTTTACGAGGGCAGGGAACACTGAAGCTTTCTTT
>.|TRBV2|TRBJ2-7|.
CASSEGSYEQYF
TGTGCCAGCAGTGAAGGCAGCTACGAGCAGTACTTC
>.|TRBV27|TRBJ2-1|.
CASSAAPYNEQFF
TGTGCCAGCAGTGCAGCGCCTTACAATGAGCAGTTCTTC
>.|TRBV7-8|TRBJ1-1|.
CASSFEQLYTEAFF
TGTGCCAGCAGCTTCGAACAGCTATACACTGAAGCTTTCTTT
>.|TRBV27|TRBJ2-7|.
CASSPEISYEQYF
TGTGCCAGCAGTCCCGAGATAAGCTACGAGCAGTACTTC
>.|TRBV19|TRBJ2-7|TRBD2
CASRGLAGGSSYEQYF
TGTGCCAGTAGAGGACTAGCGGGAGGTAGCTCCTACGAGCAGTACTTC
>.|TRBV29-1|TRBJ2-7|TRBD2
CSVGASGRSDEQYF
TGCAGCGTTGGGGCTAGCGGGAGGAGCGACGAGCAGTACTTC
>.|TRBV19|TRBJ2-1|.
CASDDPDSYNEQFF
TGTGCCAGTGACGACCCGGACAGCTACAATGAGCAGTTCTTC
>few|TRBV4-3|TRBJ2-3|TRBD2
CASSQGYSGRGGWADTQYF
TGCGCCAGCAGCCAGGGCTATAGCGGGAGAGGGGGGTGGGCAGATACGCAGTATTTT
>.|TRBV6-5|TRBJ2-7|.
CASSYSFVKRGEQYF
TGTGCCAGCAGTTACTCCTTCGTAAAACGGGGCGAGCAGTACTTC
>.|TRBV27|TRBJ1-1|TRBD1
CASSKFRTGAKLAFF
TGTGCCAGCAGTAAATTTCGGACAGGGGCGAAGCTAGCTTTCTTT
>few|TRBV6-5|TRBJ2-2|.
CASSYYTGSGTGELFF
TGTGCCAGCAGTTACTACACAGGGTCTGGGACCGGGGAGCTGTTTTTT
>.|TRBV27|TRBJ1-2|TRBD1
CASRFQPGGSDYGYTF
TGTGCCAGCAGATTTCAACCAGGGGGGTCGGACTATGGCTACACCTTC